Below are 14 T cell receptor beta chains sequenced from a single sample in a study of blood T cell repertoires in COVID-19. The method was immunoSEQ multiplex PCR; TCRdb's version includes in-frame clones alone and lacks a portion of them. This table has 97,000 or so clones, approximately 84% appearing once. The specimen was peripheral blood. Receptor source: a man aged 40-55 years with active or convalescent COVID-19.

V usage is TRBV9 and J usage is TRBJ2-7; 9 nucleotides match TRBD1. The CDR3 loop spans 14 amino acids. CDR1 is SGDLS, CDR2 YYNGEE, per germline. Trimming removed 0 bases from V and 5 bases from J; junction bases left unmatched: 3. CDR3 nucleotide sequence: TGTGCCAGCAGCGTAGGGACAGGGGTTGACGAGCAGTACTTC. It is translated as CASSVGTGVDEQYF. The variable domain in full, with the rest retrieved from reference TRBV9 and TRBJ2-7, is DSGVTQTPKHLITATGQRVTLRCSPRSGDLSVYWYQQSLDQGLQFLIQYYNGEERAKGNILERFSAQQFPDLHSELNLSSLELGDSALYFCASSVGTGVDEQYFGPGTRLTVT.

The genes are TRBV19 and TRBJ2-7; D is unresolved. Trimming removed 3 bases from V and 2 bases from J, with 14 bases in between. Germline CDR1 reads LNHDA; CDR2 reads SQIVND (reference sequence). The CDR3 runs 15 residues. In nucleotides, the CDR3 is TGTGCCAGTAGTATCGGCCCCGAGGCTCCCTACGAGCAGTACTTC. Translated, it gives CASSIGPEAPYEQYF.

The table lists this clone with a few counts. The gene calls are TRBV6-5 and TRBJ1-6; D is unresolved. The CDR3 runs 14 residues. With 8 bases removed from V and 9 bases from J, the gap between germline ends came to 17 bases. CDR1 MNHEY and CDR2 SVGAGI come from the germline V gene. The CDR3 DNA is TGTGCCAGCGGAAACGGGGAAAGGGTTTCACCCCTCCACTTT. Translated, it gives CASGNGERVSPLHF.

This clone was observed a handful of times. CDR3 amino acids: CASSYPKGQVHEQYF. The CDR3 DNA reads as TGTGCCAGCAGTTACCCGAAGGGACAGGTCCACGAGCAGTACTTC. The chain joins TRBV6-6 to TRBJ2-7; 8 bases match TRBD1. The V gene's germline CDR1 is MNHNY and CDR2 SVGAGI (reference sequence). J was trimmed by 5 bases and V by 2 bases; bases with no gene match: 8. The CDR3 loop spans 15 amino acids.

The J gene is TRBJ1-2, the V gene TRBV7-2; TRBD1 aligns across 9 bases. CDR3 length: 15 residues. Trimming cost V 1 base and J 8 bases; bases outside gene matches: 8. Germline CDR1 reads SGHTA; CDR2 reads FQGNSA. In DNA form, the CDR3 reads TGTGCCAGCAGCTTAGGGGTGACAGGGGGTAGCGGCTACACCTTC. This encodes CASSLGVTGGSGYTF. Full variable domain (outside the CDR3, taken from reference TRBV7-2 and TRBJ1-2): GAGVSQSPSNKVTEKGKDVELRCDPISGHTALYWYRQSLGQGLEFLIYFQGNSAPDKSGLPSDRFSAERTGGSVSTLTIQRTQQEDSAVYLCASSLGVTGGSGYTFGSGTRLTVV.

This sequence joins TRBV4-2 and TRBJ1-3; 7 nucleotides match TRBD1. The CDR3 runs to 15 residues. V lost 2 bases, J lost 3 bases, and 4 bases stayed unmatched. Germline V gives CDR1 LGHNA, CDR2 YNFKEQ. CDR3 residues: CASSQQTGNGNTIYF. The DNA of the CDR3 is TGTGCCAGCAGCCAACAGACAGGGAATGGAAACACCATATATTTT.

The chain combines TRBV10-1 with TRBJ2-7; D might be TRBD2 (6 bases). CDR3 length: 13 amino acids. V lost 3 bases and J lost 3, with 9 bases in between. CDR1 and CDR2 from the germline V gene are WNHNN and SYGVQD (reference sequence). CDR3 sequence reads: CASSDGGFYEQYF. Here the CDR3 DNA reads TGCGCCAGCAGTGATGGGGGGTTCTACGAGCAGTACTTC.

This chain links TRBV19 with TRBJ2-2; the match to TRBD2 covers 12 bases. The length of the CDR3 is 15 residues. The germline gives CDR1 LNHDA, CDR2 SQIVND (reference sequence). V was pared by 7 bases and J by 1 base, with 1 base of the junction left unmatched. The CDR3, as DNA: TGTGCCAGTAAGACTAGCGGGGGGAACACCGGGGAGCTGTTTTTT. Encoded protein: CASKTSGGNTGELFF.

The V call is TRBV30, the J call TRBJ1-2, with TRBD1 matching over 12 bases. The CDR3 is 15 amino acids. Germline lookup yields CDR1 GTSNPN and CDR2 SVGIG (reference sequence). Trimming at V came to 7 bases and at J to 3 bases, leaving 9 bases not matched to a gene. The CDR3 bases are TGTGCCTATTATCCGGGACAGGGGGCTGACTATGGCTACACCTTC. This translates into CAYYPGQGADYGYTF.

The DNA for the CDR3 is TGTGCCAGTAGTATTAGTCGGATAGGACAGGGGGGGCAGGGTACGCAGTATTTT. It yields the protein CASSISRIGQGGQGTQYF. This chain uses TRBV19 with TRBJ2-3, with TRBD1 identical over 10 bases. Germline-derived CDR1 and CDR2 are LNHDA and SQIVND (reference sequence). The CDR3 is made up of 18 amino acids. J lost 8 bases, V lost 3 bases, and 17 bases had no gene match.

This chain uses TRBV6-6 with TRBJ2-5; 7 nucleotides line up with TRBD1. With 6 bases clipped from V and 2 bases from J, the junction kept 9 bases outside the gene matches. CDR1 is MNHNY and CDR2 is SVGAGI in the germline V gene (reference sequence). CDR3 length: 15 residues. CDR3 in DNA: TGTGCCAGCAGGACCCTGCCGGGACAGCAAGAGACCCAGTACTTC. Translation: CASRTLPGQQETQYF.

The chain links TRBV9 to TRBJ2-1; 8 nucleotides match TRBD2. This CDR3 contains 18 residues. The V gene end was trimmed by 4 bases and the J gene end by 0 bases; junction bases not matched to a gene: 12. Germline-derived CDR1 and CDR2 are SGDLS and YYNGEE. The CDR3 DNA sequence: TGTGCCAGCAGCCCCCACGGTAGCGGGACCGGCTCCTACAATGAGCAGTTCTTC. Translation gives CASSPHGSGTGSYNEQFF. The full variable domain, its missing parts supplied by reference TRBV9 and TRBJ2-1, is DSGVTQTPKHLITATGQRVTLRCSPRSGDLSVYWYQQSLDQGLQFLIQYYNGEERAKGNILERFSAQQFPDLHSELNLSSLELGDSALYFCASSPHGSGTGSYNEQFFGPGTRLTVL.

The chain recombines TRBV6-5 with TRBJ2-3, with D maybe TRBD1 (5 bases). The CDR3 runs 15 residues. Germline lookup yields CDR1 MNHEY and CDR2 SVGAGI. The V gene lost 6 bases and the J gene lost 5 bases, with 18 bases spanning the gap. In nucleotides, the CDR3 is TGTGCCAGCAGACAGGACATAATTAGTATAGATACGCAGTATTTT. Residues: CASRQDIISIDTQYF.

The rearrangement uses TRBV6-1 and TRBJ1-5; no definite D call. There are 15 residues in the CDR3. Per the germline V gene, CDR1 is MNHNS and CDR2 is SASEGT. V shed 2 bases and J shed 5 bases, with 13 bases lying between them. In nucleotides, the CDR3 is TGTGCCAGCAGTGAATCTTCCCAGTTGTATCAGCCCCAGCATTTT. Amino acids: CASSESSQLYQPQHF.